This T cell receptor (beta chain) was found in a study of graft-versus-host responses after intestinal transplantation. The wider study: Among the recipients, transplants were multivisceral, liver-intestinal, or isolated intestinal. Induction with anti-thymocyte globulin, then tacrolimus and steroids for around three years, was given to all recipients.

About this clone: Its antigen is unknown.

Trimming took off 0 bases at V and 1 base at J, with 8 bases between the two ends. The CDR3 totals 15 residues. The germline V gene encodes CDR1 SGHNT and CDR2 YYREEE (reference sequence). Notes on the study in general: Early post-transplant falls in HvG clones accompanied the peak levels of circulating GvH clones. Investigators detected GvH clones in recipient marrow, with some emerging earlier in ileum or blood.

The protocol was immunoSEQ multiplex PCR, while the TCRdb copy is restricted to in-frame clones and leaves out a portion. The data hold under 100,000 clones, with approximately 92% observed a single time. The TCR sequence derives from a human patient who received an intestinal transplant, so some T cells may come from the graft donor. The chain carries TRBV5-4 and TRBJ1-5; no clear D gene. Sequenced here: PBMCs, sampled roughly 68 weeks after intestinal transplant. Here the CDR3 DNA reads TGTGCCAGCAGCTTGGGTCCGGGGAGCAATCAGCCCCAGCATTTT. Amino acids: CASSLGPGSNQPQHF.